This T cell receptor beta chain came from a study of Graves' ophthalmopathy and Graves' hyperthyroidism. In donors with ophthalmopathy, activity was moderate-to-severe, with CAS ≥3, NOSPECS ≥4 and duration under 3 months. The authors isolated PBMCs from 8 to 10 ml of fresh peripheral blood. This clonotype has a count of ten or more. Its antigen is unknown. The study, taken as a whole, reports: Discrimination between ophthalmopathy and stable hyperthyroidism by a 13-signature model showed about 88% sensitivity and roughly 80% specificity.

Transcripts of RNA were the source for amplifying TCR beta CDR3 regions. RT-PCR in the first round used HTBI primers; a second-round multiplex PCR followed. Via MiXCR, TCRdb re-called the multiplex PCR reads, giving one row per CDR3 protein. The repertoire holds 300,000 or so distinct CDR3 sequences, 17% seen once, with more than 9% in the top ten. The CDR3 contains 14 residues. V lost 3 bases, J lost 2 bases, and 4 bases stayed unmatched. CDR1 is DFQATT, CDR2 SNEGSKA, per germline (reference sequence). The chain joins TRBV20-1 to TRBJ2-5; 9 bases agree with TRBD2. The origin of this receptor is an adult man with Graves' ophthalmopathy. Sequencing was done on a sample of peripheral blood. The DNA for the CDR3 is TGCAGTGCTAGCACTAGCGGGCCTCAAGAGACCCAGTACTTC. This codes for CSASTSGPQETQYF.